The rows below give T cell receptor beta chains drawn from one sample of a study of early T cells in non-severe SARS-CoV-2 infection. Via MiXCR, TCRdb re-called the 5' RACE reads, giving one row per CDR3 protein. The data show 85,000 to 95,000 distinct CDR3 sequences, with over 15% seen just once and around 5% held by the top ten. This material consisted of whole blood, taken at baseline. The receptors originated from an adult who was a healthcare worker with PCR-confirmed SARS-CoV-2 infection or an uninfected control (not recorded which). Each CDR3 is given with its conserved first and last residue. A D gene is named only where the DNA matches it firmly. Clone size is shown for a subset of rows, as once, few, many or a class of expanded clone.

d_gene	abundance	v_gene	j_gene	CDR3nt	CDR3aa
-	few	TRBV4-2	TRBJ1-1	TGTGCCAGCAGCCAAGACCCTGGAGGGAGTTTGAACACTGAAGCTTTCTTT	CASSQDPGGSLNTEAFF
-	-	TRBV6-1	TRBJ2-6	TGTGCCAGCAGAGGACAAATTGGGGCCAACGTCCTGACTTTC	CASRGQIGANVLTF
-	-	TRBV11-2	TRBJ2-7	TGTGCCAGCAGCCGCCCCCTGGGGATGAGGTCCTACGAGCAGTACTTC	CASSRPLGMRSYEQYF
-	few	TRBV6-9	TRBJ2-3	TGTGCCAGCAGTTATAGGGGGGACACAGATACGCAGTATTTT	CASSYRGDTDTQYF
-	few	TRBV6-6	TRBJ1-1	TGTGCCAGCAGCCGGAGAGTAAGCATGGCTTTCTTT	CASSRRVSMAFF
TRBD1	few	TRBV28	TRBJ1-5	TGTGCCAGCAGCCTAAGAGGGCAGGGGGCGGGTCAGCCCCAGCATTTT	CASSLRGQGAGQPQHF
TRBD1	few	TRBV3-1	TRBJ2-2	TGTGCCAGCAGCCAAGGAACAGGGGGATTGGGAACCGGGGAGCTGTTTTTT	CASSQGTGGLGTGELFF
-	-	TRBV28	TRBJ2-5	TGTGCCAGCAGTTTAAATTCGGCAGGGCTTATGGAGACCCAGTACTTC	CASSLNSAGLMETQYF
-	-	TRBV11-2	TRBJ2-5	TGTGCCAGCAGGCCTACGACACAAGAGACCCAGTACTTC	CASRPTTQETQYF
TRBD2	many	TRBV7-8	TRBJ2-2	TGTGCCAGCAGCTTATTTATGCGGGAGGGTCCGAAGCTGTTTTTT	CASSLFMREGPKLFF
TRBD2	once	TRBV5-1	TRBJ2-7	TGCGCCAGCAGCTTGTCAACTAGCGAGTCCTCCTACGAGCAGTACTTC	CASSLSTSESSYEQYF
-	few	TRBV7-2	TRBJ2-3	TGTGCCAGCAGCTTAGCGCTTAGGGGGTCGGGGCCAGATACGCAGTATTTT	CASSLALRGSGPDTQYF
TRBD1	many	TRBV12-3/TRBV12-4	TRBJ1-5	TGTGCCAGCGCACCCGGGACAGGGGATCAGCCCCAGCATTTT	CASAPGTGDQPQHF